This T cell receptor (beta chain) was documented in a study of technical replicates of blood from several donors. The trim removed 4 bases at V and 4 bases at J, leaving 7 bases unmatched. The CDR3 is 15 residues long. Germline V CDR1 and CDR2: SGHTA, FQGNSA. The count of this clone is one. The repertoire was sequenced with immunoSEQ multiplex PCR; TCRdb's copy has only in-frame clones and lacks some. Of just over 80,000 clones in the sample, around 96% were seen once. The sequence was obtained from a human donor in good health. The rearrangement links TRBV7-2 to TRBJ1-2; TRBD1 agrees at 9 bases. The sample consisted of T cells isolated from PBMCs. CDR3 sequence: CASSSRDRVGYGYTF. Here the CDR3 DNA reads TGTGCCAGCAGCTCCCGGGACAGGGTTGGCTATGGCTACACCTTC.